The text below deals with one T cell receptor beta chain. The antigen it binds to is not known. An end of the junction differs from the germline gene, which may be a read error. The collaborating institutions used their own protocols to collect whole blood in K2EDTA tubes. For TCRbeta analysis, collaborators shipped samples in one of three forms: frozen whole blood, isolated PBMCs, or DNA extracted from either of those sample types. This record comes from a study of blood T cell repertoires in COVID-19 (TCRdb year 2020). Concerning the study at large: Collaborator samples came from the United States, Italy and Spain and covered acute and convalescent phases of COVID-19. The material from the prospective study consisted of cDNA or gDNA derived from T cells, B-cell-depleted T cells, or PBMCs. The dataset comprised deeply sampled blood TCRbeta repertoires from subjects exposed to, actively infected with, or recovered from COVID-19. The repertoires were released in a freely available public database intended as a resource for research on the immune response to SARS-CoV-2. Samples came from the ongoing ImmuneRACE study (first 160 participants) plus 1,254 subjects from 6 global collaborators. Sample metadata almost always included a de-identified subject ID, COVID-19 status, age in years and sex. Where HLA class I and class II types were available, the types were taken from metadata supplied by the sample provider, not from assay-based typing. Overall results and qualifications from the work: How much clinical and demographic metadata was included differed by source and by participant, and the metadata was provided uncurated.

The immunoSEQ Assay, a bias-controlled multiplex PCR, was used to amplify TCRbeta CDR3 regions from genomic DNA. The source study handled its data this way. Within the assay, amplification of reference gene primers was used to estimate how many nucleated cells each sample contained. To quantify the absolute abundance of each unique TCRbeta CDR3 rearrangement, sequence reads were collapsed and filtered. For each sample, productive Simpson clonality was calculated as the square root of Simpson's diversity index over productive rearrangements. TCRdb stores this immuneACCESS table with in-frame sequences only. Part of the clones is absent; in the studies checked, under half of the shortfall reflects unresolved V genes, and no reason is known for the rest. Clonal size and the V and J genes are those of that table, whereas D and trimming came from the DNA. The sample records 170,000 or so clones, 84% of which are singletons. The ten largest clones capture roughly 15% of the sample.

The CDR3 runs 15 amino acids, cysteine and phenylalanine included. Only the CDR3 region is kept as DNA, spanning 45 bases read in frame from base 1. According to the germline V gene, CDR1 reads MNHNS and CDR2 reads SASEGT. The specimen sequenced was peripheral blood. This sequence was found in a man between 18 and 35 years old with active or convalescent COVID-19. The chain couples TRBV6-1 to TRBJ1-5; TRBD1 is perhaps the D gene, given 5 matching bases. CDR3 sequence: CASSEVTGSSQPQHF. The DNA reads as follows: TGTGCCAGCAGTGAGGTTACAGGAAGCAGTCAGCCCCAGCATTTT.